Shown below are 8 T cell receptor beta chains from a single sample sequenced in a study of blood T cell repertoires in COVID-19. Assay: immunoSEQ multiplex PCR; the TCRdb copy retains only in-frame clones and omits some. The data show roughly 260,000 clones, around nine tenths seen once. Sequencing was done on a sample of peripheral blood. These receptors were taken from a woman in her thirties or forties who had recovered from COVID-19.

J is TRBJ2-7 and V is TRBV6-6; 9 bases fit TRBD1. CDR1 MNHNY and CDR2 SVGAGI come from the germline V gene (reference sequence). Trimming cost V 4 bases and J 2 bases; bases outside gene matches: 3. This CDR3 spans 14 amino acids. CDR3 in amino acids: CASSWTGETYEQYF. Written as DNA, the CDR3 is TGTGCCAGCAGTTGGACAGGGGAAACCTACGAGCAGTACTTC.

The rearrangement uses TRBV7-8 and TRBJ1-5; D ambiguous. CDR3 length: 15 residues. V shed 1 base and J shed 3 bases, with 10 bases lying between them. Germline CDR1 and CDR2: SGHVS and FQNEAQ. The CDR3 region has the DNA TGTGCCAGCAGCTTAGGTTTGAGCACCAATCAGCCCCAGCATTTT. This sequence encodes CASSLGLSTNQPQHF.

In DNA form, the CDR3 reads TGTGCCAGCAGTTACTCCGGGACAGGGACGTCTGGCTACACCTTC. Encoded protein: CASSYSGTGTSGYTF. V is TRBV6-5 and J is TRBJ1-2, with 9 bases fitting TRBD1. Germline V gene sequence: CDR1 MNHEY, CDR2 SVGAGI. The CDR3 consists of 15 residues. J was trimmed by 7 bases and V by 0 bases; bases with no gene match: 6.

J is TRBJ1-1 and V is TRBV11-3; D perhaps matches TRBD1 (5 bases). The germline V gene has CDR1 SGHNT and CDR2 YENEEA. The V end was cut by 1 base, the J end by 3 bases, with 18 bases between. This CDR3 has 17 amino acids. CDR3 DNA: TGTGCCAGCAGCTTAGGGTTGGCAGGGCAGCCGGACACTGAAGCTTTCTTT. Translated: CASSLGLAGQPDTEAFF. The variable domain in full, with the rest retrieved from reference TRBV11-3 and TRBJ1-1, is EAGVVQSPRYKIIEKKQPVAFWCNPISGHNTLYWYLQNLGQGPELLIRYENEEAVDDSQLPKDRFSAERLKGVDSTLKIQPAELGDSAVYLCASSLGLAGQPDTEAFFGQGTRLTVV.

This clone is termed medium-sized. The chain links TRBV12-3 or TRBV12-4 to TRBJ2-7; TRBD2 matches 7 bases. The CDR3 is 12 amino acids. The V and J ends lost 5 bases and 2 bases, in that order; junction bases with no gene match: 0. The CDR3 DNA is TGTGCCAGCAGTGGGACTACCTACGAGCAGTACTTC. This codes for CASSGTTYEQYF.

V usage is TRBV2 and J usage is TRBJ2-7; the match to TRBD1 covers 9 bases. V dropped 6 bases and J dropped 2; count of bases not matched to a gene: 5. The CDR3 spans 14 residues. CDR1 is SNHLY, CDR2 FYNNEI, per germline. The CDR3 bases are TGTGCCAGCAGCATACAGGGGGCTCCCTACGAGCAGTACTTC. This encodes CASSIQGAPYEQYF.

This clone is a singleton in its sample. The rearrangement uses TRBV5-4 and TRBJ2-7; 11 nucleotides line up with TRBD2. The CDR3 length is 17 residues. V lost 0 bases to trimming and J lost 0 bases; unmatched junction nucleotides: 5. The germline CDR1 and CDR2 sequences are SGHNT and YYREEE (reference sequence). The CDR3 DNA sequence: TGTGCCAGCAGCTTGGCCGGAGGACTAGCGGGCTCCTACGAGCAGTACTTC. This sequence encodes CASSLAGGLAGSYEQYF.

The rearrangement uses TRBV3-1 (or the pseudogene TRBV3-2) and TRBJ2-1, with 13 nucleotides matching TRBD2. The CDR3 runs 15 residues. CDR1 is LGHDT, CDR2 YNNKEL, per germline (reference sequence). Losses at the gene ends were 6 bases for V and 4 bases for J; bases not matched to a gene: 3. CDR3 sequence: CASSLLAGGYNEQFF. The CDR3 DNA is TGTGCCAGCAGTCTACTAGCGGGAGGGTACAATGAGCAGTTCTTC.